A single T cell receptor (beta chain) is shown here with its context. The data originate from a study of blood T cell repertoires in COVID-19. Across the study: Samples representing acute and convalescent COVID-19 were sourced from the United States, Italy and Spain.

Study processing details: Nucleated cell counts were estimated from reference gene primer amplification. Method: immunoSEQ multiplex PCR; TCRdb's copy keeps in-frame clones and lacks some. V, J and clone size derive from that table, while D and trimming were established from the DNA sequence. The table has roughly 240,000 clones, approximately 90% seen once. Trimming removed 4 bases from V and 8 bases from J, with 20 bases in between. Germline-derived CDR1 and CDR2 are SGHAT and FQNNGV. The CDR3 is 15 amino acids. The chain links TRBV11-2 to TRBJ1-2, with D possibly TRBD1 on 6 matching bases. Sequenced input: PBMCs or T cells enriched from blood (not recorded which). The receptor was isolated from a woman younger than 45 with acute COVID-19. CDR3 DNA: TGTGCCAGCAGCTCTAACCGACGACAGGCCAGGGGCTACACCTTC. It yields the protein CASSSNRRQARGYTF. Complete variable domain (other parts from reference TRBV11-2 and TRBJ1-2): EAGVAQSPRYKIIEKRQSVAFWCNPISGHATLYWYQQILGQGPKLLIQFQNNGVVDDSQLPKDRFSAERLKGVDSTLKIQPAKLEDSAVYLCASSSNRRQARGYTFGSGTRLTVV.